Listed below are T cell receptor beta chains from one sample, sequenced in a study of early T cells in non-severe SARS-CoV-2 infection. TCRdb used MiXCR to reprocess the 5' RACE reads, holding one entry per CDR3 protein. The sample carries roughly 55,000 distinct CDR3 sequences, roughly 6.5% recorded once. The material sequenced was whole blood. The receptors originated from an adult who was a healthcare worker with PCR-confirmed SARS-CoV-2 infection or an uninfected control (not recorded which). The CDR3 runs from the conserved cysteine through the conserved F or W. Each record gives: D gene, clone size, J gene, V gene, CDR3 protein, CDR3 DNA. D genes are given only for firm matches. Clone size is given for some rows only: seen once, a few or many times, or a class if the clone is expanded.

>.|many|TRBJ1-1|TRBV5-1
CASSTRRTANTEAFF
TGCGCCAGCAGCACCCGACGGACAGCGAACACTGAAGCTTTCTTT
>.|.|TRBJ1-2|TRBV5-5
CASSADTYGYTF
TGTGCCAGCAGCGCGGACACCTATGGCTACACCTTC
>TRBD2|.|TRBJ2-3|TRBV20-1
CSASRPTGGNTDTQYF
TGCAGTGCTAGTCGTCCAACGGGGGGTAACACAGATACGCAGTATTTT
>.|many|TRBJ1-5|TRBV7-6
CASSLAESNQPQHF
TGTGCCAGCAGCTTAGCGGAGAGCAATCAGCCCCAGCATTTT
>TRBD2|few|TRBJ2-5|TRBV28
CASSLMSLVGGSRQETQYF
TGTGCCAGCAGTTTAATGTCCCTAGTCGGGGGGTCCCGGCAAGAGACCCAGTACTTC
>.|many|TRBJ2-3|TRBV3-1
CASSQGAGEGTQYF
TGTGCCAGCAGCCAAGGGGCGGGTGAGGGTACGCAGTATTTT
>.|.|TRBJ2-5|TRBV24-1
CATSDVTVIPETQYF
TGTGCCACCAGTGATGTAACAGTAATTCCAGAGACCCAGTACTTC
>TRBD1|many|TRBJ2-1|TRBV5-4
CASSLDRGYNEQFF
TGTGCCAGCAGCTTGGACAGGGGATACAATGAGCAGTTCTTC
>.|few|TRBJ2-7|TRBV6-5
CASSYSSYGDSSYEQYF
TGTGCCAGCAGTTACTCGAGTTACGGTGATAGCTCCTACGAGCAGTACTTC
>.|many|TRBJ1-1|TRBV4-3
CASSQVFGMNTEAFF
TGCGCCAGCAGCCAGGTCTTCGGTATGAACACTGAAGCTTTCTTT
>.|.|TRBJ1-1|TRBV10-2
CASSGGTTEAFF
TGCGCCAGCAGTGGGGGGACCACTGAAGCTTTCTTT
>TRBD2|many|TRBJ2-1|TRBV30
CAWMTSGGNEQFF
TGTGCCTGGATGACTAGCGGGGGGAATGAGCAGTTCTTC
>.|many|TRBJ2-5|TRBV12-3/TRBV12-4
CASSLRRQYQETQYF
TGTGCCAGCAGTTTGCGTCGTCAGTACCAAGAGACCCAGTACTTC
>.|many|TRBJ1-4|TRBV3-1
CASSPWGAMANEKLFF
TGTGCCAGCAGCCCCTGGGGCGCAATGGCTAATGAAAAACTGTTTTTT
>TRBD1|many|TRBJ2-1|TRBV20-1
CSAKRTGLTNNEQFF
TGCAGTGCCAAGAGGACAGGGCTTACCAACAATGAGCAGTTCTTC
>TRBD1|few|TRBJ2-3|TRBV6-2/TRBV6-3
CATGSDVTDTQYF
TGTGCGACAGGGTCGGATGTCACAGATACGCAGTATTTT
>.|many|TRBJ1-3|TRBV20-1
CSARGIQASHSGNTIYF
TGCAGTGCTAGAGGAATACAGGCTTCCCACTCTGGAAACACCATATATTTT
>.|few|TRBJ2-2|TRBV5-1
CASSLDRSGVTNTGELFF
TGCGCCAGCAGCTTGGATCGGTCCGGGGTCACGAACACCGGGGAGCTGTTTTTT
>TRBD1|few|TRBJ1-1|TRBV5-6
CASSATGRNTEAFF
TGTGCCAGCAGCGCGACAGGGCGAAACACTGAAGCTTTCTTT